What follows are 3 T cell receptor beta chains derived from one specimen sequenced in a study of blood T cell repertoires in COVID-19. TCRdb's copy holds only in-frame clones and misses some; the assay was immunoSEQ multiplex PCR. This sample yields some 270,000 clones, of which about 90% are seen a single time; approximately 1.8% belongs to the top ten. The material sequenced was PBMCs or T cells enriched from blood (not recorded which). The receptors were sampled from a woman aged 60-75 years who had recovered from COVID-19.

The V gene is TRBV19, the J gene TRBJ2-7; 8 positions agree with TRBD2. The CDR3 is made up of 14 amino acids. Germline assignment: CDR1 LNHDA and CDR2 SQIVND (reference sequence). Trimming removed 1 base from V and 7 bases from J; junction bases left unmatched: 6. CDR3 in amino acids: CASSIAGLGGEQYF. As DNA, the CDR3 is TGTGCCAGTAGTATAGCGGGACTAGGGGGAGAGCAGTACTTC. The variable domain in full, completed from reference TRBV19 and TRBJ2-7, reads DGGITQSPKYLFRKEGQNVTLSCEQNLNHDAMYWYRQDPGQGLRLIYYSQIVNDFQKGDIAEGYSVSREKKESFPLTVTSAQKNPTAFYLCASSIAGLGGEQYFGPGTRLTVT.

V and J are TRBV7-3 and TRBJ2-1; 7 bases agree with TRBD2. The CDR3 extends over 15 amino acids. V lost 6 bases, J lost 9 bases, and 14 bases stayed unmatched. Germline CDR1 reads SGHTA; CDR2 reads FQGTGA. The CDR3 nucleotides read TGTGCCAGCAGTAAGTTGGGGCGGGAGTACGGTGAGCAGTTCTTC. Translated: CASSKLGREYGEQFF.

This chain links TRBV7-3 with TRBJ2-3; 14 nucleotides align to TRBD2. Germline V gene lookup returns CDR1 SGHTA and CDR2 FQGTGA. The CDR3 contains 17 residues. V was pared by 5 bases and J by 7 bases, with 11 bases of the junction left unmatched. In DNA form, the CDR3 reads TGTGCCAGCAGCACGGGACTAGCGGGGGTAAATTCAAATACGCAGTATTTT. Translated, it gives CASSTGLAGVNSNTQYF.